Reported below is one T cell receptor (beta chain). Its antigen is unknown. The data stem from a study of T cell responses to AZD1222 COVID-19 vaccine. Per the germline V gene, CDR1 is WNHNN and CDR2 is SYGVQD (reference sequence). Trimming cost V 5 bases and J 4 bases; bases outside gene matches: 6. This CDR3 has 14 amino acids. The study's findings and limits: Samples come after the peak T cell response, not at day 14.

TCRdb's copy holds only in-frame clones and misses some; the assay was immunoSEQ multiplex PCR. The table lists 150,000 to 200,000 clones, about 92% of them singletons, with 3.6% in the top ten. The sequence was collected from an adult who received the MenACWY meningococcal vaccine as a control. The V and J genes are TRBV10-1 and TRBJ1-1; TRBD1 matches 8 bases. Sequences were derived from peripheral blood, sampled 28 days after the second dose of the MenACWY control vaccine. CDR3 loop: CASSPQGAGTEAFF. Here the CDR3 DNA reads TGCGCCAGCAGTCCCCAGGGGGCCGGCACTGAAGCTTTCTTT.